The 3 T cell receptor beta chains below all came from one sample that was sequenced in a study of human T cells and chemical hapten exposure. MiXCR, applied by TCRdb to the RACE reads, yields one record per CDR3 protein. This table holds about 110,000 distinct CDR3 sequences, more than 7% found once. The time point: patch test 2, 6 weeks after DPC sensitization. Treatment in this sample: therapeutic diphenylcyclopropenone sensitization with weekly scalp DPC. Sequencing used whole blood, obtained in connection with sensitization to the hapten diphenylcyclopropenone (DPC). The receptors stem from a woman in her forties with alopecia areata. Some clones in this sample may be carry-over from other donors' samples.

Concerning this clonotype itself: Relative to the germline gene, one junction end is altered; a read error may explain this. The chain has TRBV18 and TRBJ2-1; D might be TRBD1 (5 bases). CDR1 is KGHSH and CDR2 is LQKENI in the germline V gene. The length of the CDR3 is 13 residues. The CDR3 region has the DNA TGTGCCAGATCACCTGGGGCAGGGAATGAGCAGTTCTTC. Its translation is CARSPGAGNEQFF.

J is TRBJ1-2 and V is TRBV7-6; 11 bases match TRBD1. CDR1 and CDR2 from the germline V gene are SGHVS and FNYEAQ. The CDR3 runs to 14 residues. J gave up 7 bases and V 5 bases, and 6 bases lay outside the gene matches. Written as DNA, the CDR3 is TGTGCCAGCAGCCCGCCGGACAGGGGGCCTGGCTACACCTTC. Amino acid sequence: CASSPPDRGPGYTF.

This clonotype was observed a few times. The chain has TRBV28 and TRBJ2-1; D may be TRBD1 or TRBD2 (5 bases each). Germline CDR1 reads MDHEN; CDR2 reads SYDVKM. V lost 7 bases, J lost 7 bases, and 23 bases lay in between. The CDR3 has 16 residues. CDR3 in amino acids: CASTPTSGTDVNEQFF. The CDR3 nucleotides are TGTGCCAGCACCCCAACCTCCGGGACCGACGTTAATGAGCAGTTCTTC. The full variable domain, with the rest looked up from reference TRBV28 and TRBJ2-1, is DVKVTQSSRYLVKRTGEKVFLECVQDMDHENMFWYRQDPGLGLRLIYFSYDVKMKEKGDIPEGYSVSREKKERFSLILESASTNQTSMYLCASTPTSGTDVNEQFFGPGTRLTVL.